The clone carrying this TCR beta chain was recorded a few times. CDR1 is LGHDT, CDR2 YNNKEL, per germline (reference sequence). This CDR3 comprises 15 residues. The germline V and J ends were trimmed by 0 bases and 8 bases, with 13 bases remaining between them. The sample is drawn from a study of blood T cells in healthy people across ages. The authors ran a second PCR of 7 to 11 cycles using a sample-barcoded 5' primer and a J-beta primer mix. TCRdb itself ran the 5' RACE reads through MiXCR, one entry per CDR3 protein. The sample has around 280,000 distinct CDR3 sequences, roughly 27% seen once. Sample: blood. The sequence came from a woman aged 70 to 79 in good health. The rearrangement uses TRBV3-1 and TRBJ1-4, with no clear D. The CDR3 region is CASSQDRRTREKLFF. The CDR3 nucleotides are TGTGCCAGCAGCCAAGATAGGCGGACGAGGGAAAAACTGTTTTTT.